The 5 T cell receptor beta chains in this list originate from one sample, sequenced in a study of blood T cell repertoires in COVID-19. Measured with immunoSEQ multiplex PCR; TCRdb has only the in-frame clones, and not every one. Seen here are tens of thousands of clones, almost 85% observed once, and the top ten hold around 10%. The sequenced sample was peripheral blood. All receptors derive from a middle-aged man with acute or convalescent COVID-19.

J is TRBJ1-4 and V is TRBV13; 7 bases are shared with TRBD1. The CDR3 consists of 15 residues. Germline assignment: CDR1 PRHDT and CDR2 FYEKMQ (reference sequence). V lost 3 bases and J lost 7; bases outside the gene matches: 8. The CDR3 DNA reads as TGTGCCAGCAGCTTGAAAACAGGGGCGGCTGAAAAACTGTTTTTT. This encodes CASSLKTGAAEKLFF.

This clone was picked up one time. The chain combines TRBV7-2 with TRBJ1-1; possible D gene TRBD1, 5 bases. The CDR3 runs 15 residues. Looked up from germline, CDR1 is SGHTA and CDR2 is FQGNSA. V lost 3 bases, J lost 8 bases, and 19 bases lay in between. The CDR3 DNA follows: TGTGCCAGCAGCTTGGAGGGGTCGGCACTAAACGAAGCTTTCTTT. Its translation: CASSLEGSALNEAFF.

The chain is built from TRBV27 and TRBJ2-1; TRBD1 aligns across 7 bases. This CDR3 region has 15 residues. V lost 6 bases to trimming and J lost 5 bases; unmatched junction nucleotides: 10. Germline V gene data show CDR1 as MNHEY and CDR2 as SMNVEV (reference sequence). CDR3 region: CASSDGKGGHNEQFF. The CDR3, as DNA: TGTGCCAGCAGCGATGGAAAAGGGGGCCACAATGAGCAGTTCTTC.

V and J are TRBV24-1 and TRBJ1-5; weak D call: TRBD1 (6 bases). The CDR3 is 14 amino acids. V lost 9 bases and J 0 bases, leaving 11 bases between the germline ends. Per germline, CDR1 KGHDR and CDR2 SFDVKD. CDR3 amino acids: CATADSYSNQPQHF. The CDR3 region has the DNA TGTGCCACCGCGGACAGCTATAGCAATCAGCCCCAGCATTTT.

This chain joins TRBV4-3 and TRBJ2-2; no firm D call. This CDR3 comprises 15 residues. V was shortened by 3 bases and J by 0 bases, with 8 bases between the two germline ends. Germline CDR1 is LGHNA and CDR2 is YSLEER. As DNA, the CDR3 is TGCGCCAGCAGCCAGGCAACTACGAACACCGGGGAGCTGTTTTTT. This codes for CASSQATTNTGELFF.